This T cell receptor (beta chain) derives from a study of CD8 T cells in Susac syndrome. The study's findings and limits: The relatively small number of individuals in the TCR sequencing and HLA analysis was acknowledged by the study.

Sequencing of TCR beta was performed on blood CD8+ and CD4+ T cells. The multiple sclerosis control cohort comprised treatment-naive individuals presenting with stable or active relapsing-remitting disease. cDNA came from roughly 0.5 to 1 ug RNA primed by random hexamers. immunoSEQ multiplex PCR amplified TCR beta CDR3 across 54 Vbeta, 13 Jbeta. MiXCR was run by TCRdb on the immunoSEQ multiplex PCR reads, yielding one entry per CDR3 protein. The data show 150,000 to 200,000 distinct CDR3 sequences, around 94% seen once. This CDR3 is built from 15 residues. V lost 5 bases and J lost 6, with 16 bases in between. In regard to this clonotype: Its target is not known.

The source is a human donor with multiple sclerosis. Sequenced material: CD4+ T cells from PBMCs. The V and J genes are TRBV12-3 or TRBV12-4 and TRBJ1-4; D not certain. As DNA, the CDR3 is TGTGCCAGCAGTCCGAGTGACCCTGCGGATGAAAAACTGTTTTTT. It codes for CASSPSDPADEKLFF.